The subject of this entry is one T cell receptor (beta chain). No antigen is known for it. The sample originates from a study of graft-versus-host responses after intestinal transplantation. Here immunoSEQ multiplex PCR was the method, and the copy in TCRdb shows in-frame clones only, minus some. Altogether 100,000 or so clones are present, more than 85% being singletons, with the ten largest covering 2%. The CDR3 is made up of 15 amino acids. Germline V gene sequence: CDR1 SGHDN, CDR2 FVKESK. The ends lost 2 bases at V and 6 bases at J; junction bases unmatched: 7. The input for sequencing was unstimulated CD8+ T cells sorted from spleen or lymph node cells, taken before intestinal transplant. The sequence was obtained from a human donor who received an intestinal transplant. This chain connects TRBV14 to TRBJ1-2; 9 bases agree with TRBD1. In DNA form, the CDR3 reads TGTGCCAGCAGCCAATGGACAGGGGACGCGGATGGCTACACCTTC. This gives the protein CASSQWTGDADGYTF. Full variable domain (rest looked up from reference TRBV14 and TRBJ1-2): EAGVTQFPSHSVIEKGQTVTLRCDPISGHDNLYWYRRVMGKEIKFLLHFVKESKQDESGMPNNRFLAERTGGTYSTLKVQPAELEDSGVYFCASSQWTGDADGYTFGSGTRLTVV.